The clone carrying this T cell receptor (beta chain) was picked up a small number of times. The antigen remains undetermined. The data originate from a study of T cell repertoires in cytomegalovirus infection. Findings and caveats of the study: There were HLA-C-restricted CMV-specific TCR beta clonotypes dominating the ex vivo response.

MiXCR, run by TCRdb on the reads, gives a single entry per CDR3 protein. This table holds approximately 910,000 distinct CDR3 sequences, approximately 33% found once. J lost 7 bases, V lost 7 bases, and 2 bases had no gene match. This CDR3 region has 12 residues. The rearrangement links TRBV12-3 or TRBV12-4 to TRBJ2-1; 9 bases are shared with TRBD2. Sequencing used cultured CD8+ T cells from PBMCs, obtained from culture after CMV antigen stimulation. This TCR was sampled from a human donor in good health (CMV status not recorded). Some clones in this sample may be carry-over from other donors' samples. This CDR3 reads CASKGLANEQFF. DNA of the CDR3: TGTGCCAGCAAAGGACTAGCGAATGAGCAGTTCTTC.